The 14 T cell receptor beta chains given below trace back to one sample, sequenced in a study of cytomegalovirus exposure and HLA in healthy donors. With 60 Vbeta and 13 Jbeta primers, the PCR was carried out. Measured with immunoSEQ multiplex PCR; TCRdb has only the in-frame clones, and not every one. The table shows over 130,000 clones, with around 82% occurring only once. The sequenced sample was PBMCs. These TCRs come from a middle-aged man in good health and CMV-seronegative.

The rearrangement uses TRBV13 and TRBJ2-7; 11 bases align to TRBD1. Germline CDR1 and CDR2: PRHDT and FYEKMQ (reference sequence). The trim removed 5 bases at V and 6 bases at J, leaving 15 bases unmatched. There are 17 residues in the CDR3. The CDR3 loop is CASSPSGQGVYVIEQYF. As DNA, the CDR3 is TGTGCCAGCAGCCCTTCGGGACAGGGGGTTTACGTAATCGAGCAGTACTTC.

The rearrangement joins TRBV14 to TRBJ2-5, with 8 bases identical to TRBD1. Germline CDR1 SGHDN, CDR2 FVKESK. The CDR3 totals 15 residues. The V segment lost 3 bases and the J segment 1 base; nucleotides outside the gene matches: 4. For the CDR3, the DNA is TGTGCCAGCAGCCACCACAGGGGGAGCCAAGAGACCCAGTACTTC. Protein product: CASSHHRGSQETQYF.

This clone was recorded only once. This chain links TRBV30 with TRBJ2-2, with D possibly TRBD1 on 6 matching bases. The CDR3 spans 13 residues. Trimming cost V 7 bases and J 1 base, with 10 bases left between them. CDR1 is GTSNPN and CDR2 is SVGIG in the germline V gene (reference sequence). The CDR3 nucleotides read TGTGCCTCGGGACAAGAGAACACCGGGGAGCTGTTTTTT. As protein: CASGQENTGELFF.

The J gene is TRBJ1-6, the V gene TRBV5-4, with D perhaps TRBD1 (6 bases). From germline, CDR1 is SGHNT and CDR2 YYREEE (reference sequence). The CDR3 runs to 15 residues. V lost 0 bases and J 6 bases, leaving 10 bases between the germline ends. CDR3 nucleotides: TGTGCCAGCAGCTTGGAAGGACAGCCTAATTCACCCCTCCACTTT. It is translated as CASSLEGQPNSPLHF.

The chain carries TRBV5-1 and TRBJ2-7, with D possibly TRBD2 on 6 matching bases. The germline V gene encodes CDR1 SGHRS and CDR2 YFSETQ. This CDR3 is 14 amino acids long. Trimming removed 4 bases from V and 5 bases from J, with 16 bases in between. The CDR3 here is CASSVDPRGNEQYF. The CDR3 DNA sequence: TGCGCCAGCAGCGTGGACCCCCGGGGGAACGAGCAGTACTTC.

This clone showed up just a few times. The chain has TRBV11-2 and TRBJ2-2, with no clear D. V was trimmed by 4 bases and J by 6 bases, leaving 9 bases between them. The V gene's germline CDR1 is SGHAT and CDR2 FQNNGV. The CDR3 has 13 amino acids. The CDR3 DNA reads TGTGCCAGCAGCTCGGAGTTGGCCGGGGAGCTGTTTTTT. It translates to CASSSELAGELFF.

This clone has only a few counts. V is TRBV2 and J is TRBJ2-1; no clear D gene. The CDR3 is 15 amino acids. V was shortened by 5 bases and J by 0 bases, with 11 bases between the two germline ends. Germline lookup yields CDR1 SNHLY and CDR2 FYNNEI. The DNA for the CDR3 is TGTGCCAGCAGTCGAACGTCCAGCTCCTACAATGAGCAGTTCTTC. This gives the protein CASSRTSSSYNEQFF.

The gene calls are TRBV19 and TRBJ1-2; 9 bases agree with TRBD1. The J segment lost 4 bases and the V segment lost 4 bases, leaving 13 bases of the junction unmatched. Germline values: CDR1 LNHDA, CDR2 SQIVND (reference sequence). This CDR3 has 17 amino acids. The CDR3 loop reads CASSKLRDRAGLYGYTF. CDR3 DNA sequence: TGTGCCAGTAGTAAACTCCGGGACAGGGCAGGGCTCTATGGCTACACCTTC.

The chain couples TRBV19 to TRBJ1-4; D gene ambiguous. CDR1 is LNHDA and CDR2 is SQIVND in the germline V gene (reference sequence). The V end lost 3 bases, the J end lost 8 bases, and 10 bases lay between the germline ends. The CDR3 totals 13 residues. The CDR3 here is CASSIRSGEKLFF. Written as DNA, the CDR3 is TGTGCCAGTAGTATTCGGTCGGGGGAAAAACTGTTTTTT.

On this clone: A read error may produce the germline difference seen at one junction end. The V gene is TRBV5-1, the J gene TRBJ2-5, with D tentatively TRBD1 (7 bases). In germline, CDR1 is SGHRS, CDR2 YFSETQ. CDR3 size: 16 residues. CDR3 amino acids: CASSGRQGGRQESQYF. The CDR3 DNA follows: TGCGCCAGCAGCGGACGACAGGGAGGCCGACAAGAGAGCCAGTACTTC.

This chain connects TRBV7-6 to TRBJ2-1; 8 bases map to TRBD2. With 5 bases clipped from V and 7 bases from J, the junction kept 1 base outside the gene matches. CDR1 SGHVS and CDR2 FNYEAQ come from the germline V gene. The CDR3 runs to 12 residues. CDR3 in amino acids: CASSRGGNEQFF. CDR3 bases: TGTGCCAGCAGCCGGGGGGGGAATGAGCAGTTCTTC.

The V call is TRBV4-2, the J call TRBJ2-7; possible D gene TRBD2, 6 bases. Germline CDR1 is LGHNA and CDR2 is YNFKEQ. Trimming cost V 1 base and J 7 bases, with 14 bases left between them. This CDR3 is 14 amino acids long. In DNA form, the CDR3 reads TGTGCCAGCAGCCAAGCAATACTAGCAGGTGAGCAGTACTTC. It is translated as CASSQAILAGEQYF.

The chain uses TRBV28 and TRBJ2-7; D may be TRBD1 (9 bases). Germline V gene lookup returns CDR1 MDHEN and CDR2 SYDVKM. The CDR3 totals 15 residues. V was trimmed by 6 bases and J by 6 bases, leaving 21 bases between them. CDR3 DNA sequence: TGTGCCAGCAGCCCGGGGGGGACAGGGTACGCCGAGCAGTACTTC. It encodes CASSPGGTGYAEQYF.

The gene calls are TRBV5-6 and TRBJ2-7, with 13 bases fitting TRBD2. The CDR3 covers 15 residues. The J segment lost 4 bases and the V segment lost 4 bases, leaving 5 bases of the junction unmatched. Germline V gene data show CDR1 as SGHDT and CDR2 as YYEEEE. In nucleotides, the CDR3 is TGTGCCAGCAGCGGAGGGACTAGCGGGGATTACGAGCAGTACTTC. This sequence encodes CASSGGTSGDYEQYF.